The 4 T cell receptor beta chains presented below share a single source sample, sequenced in a study of T-cell memory formation after mild COVID-19. TCRdb reprocessed the 5' RACE reads with MiXCR, giving one entry per CDR3 protein. The table shows hundreds of thousands of distinct CDR3 sequences, with around 21% occurring only once. What was sequenced was PBMCs or a T cell subset sorted from them (not recorded which). These receptors were obtained from an adult woman who had mild COVID-19 (a few samples of this study predate the infection). Cell type and time point are not known.

The V gene is TRBV23-1, the J gene TRBJ2-7, with D maybe TRBD1 (6 bases). Being an ORF, TRBV23-1 has a function that is uncertain. The CDR3 is 12 amino acids. The CDR3 sequence: CAIDLGADEQYF. The DNA for the CDR3 is TGCGCAATAGACTTGGGGGCGGACGAGCAGTACTTC.

This clonotype was detected a few times. This chain links TRBV7-9 with TRBJ2-7; either TRBD1 or TRBD2 may supply D (5 bases each). The CDR3 covers 17 residues. The germline CDR1 and CDR2 sequences are SEHNR and FQNEAQ (reference sequence). V lost 0 bases and J 2 bases, leaving 17 bases between the germline ends. This CDR3 reads CASSLATGQGPTYEQYF. DNA of the CDR3: TGTGCCAGCAGCTTAGCGACGGGGCAGGGTCCCACCTACGAGCAGTACTTC.

The V gene is TRBV25-1, the J gene TRBJ2-5, with 7 bases fitting TRBD1. Germline CDR1 and CDR2: MGHDK and SYGVNS. CDR3 length: 13 residues. V shed 6 bases and J 9 bases; nucleotides not matched to a gene: 10. This CDR3 is CASSLQGTSSQYF. The CDR3 DNA follows: TGTGCCAGCAGCCTACAGGGGACCTCGTCCCAGTACTTC.

This chain connects TRBV7-2 to TRBJ1-2, with TRBD1 identical over 8 bases. There are 13 residues in the CDR3. Germline V lookup: CDR1 SGHTA, CDR2 FQGNSA. V dropped 5 bases and J dropped 8; count of bases not matched to a gene: 7. The DNA of the CDR3 is TGTGCCAGCAGCCACGGACAGGGCGAGGGCTACACCTTC. Its translation: CASSHGQGEGYTF.